This T cell receptor beta chain appears in the sequencing data of a study of monozygotic twins with inflammatory bowel disease. The CDR3 loop spans 15 amino acids. Germline assignment: CDR1 SGHTA and CDR2 FQGTGA. No DNA is given; TCRdb re-called the 5' RACE reads and lists each CDR3 protein once. Its table records about 300,000 distinct CDR3 sequences. Sequencing was carried out using blood. The sequence came from a human donor with ulcerative colitis or Crohn's disease, or a healthy co-twin of an affected twin (not recorded which). The V gene is TRBV7-3, the J gene TRBJ2-2; TCRdb's D call, TRBD1, is unchecked because there is no DNA. The CDR3 spells CASSCTGRNTGELFF.